A single sample gave rise to the 10 T cell receptor beta chains below, sequenced in a study of cytomegalovirus exposure and HLA in healthy donors. Researchers ran the PCR with 60 Vbeta and 13 Jbeta primers. Profiled with immunoSEQ multiplex PCR; TCRdb holds only in-frame clones, not every one. Here the sample spans about 110,000 clones, 75% to 80% being singletons. Specimen: PBMCs. The receptors originated from a woman aged 30 to 39 in good health and CMV-seronegative.

The sample holds a few counts of this clone. The chain couples TRBV7-3 to TRBJ1-1; D perhaps matches TRBD1 (6 bases). V was pared by 5 bases and J by 6 bases, with 16 bases between. Germline CDR1 SGHTA, CDR2 FQGTGA. The CDR3 covers 14 residues. This chain's CDR3 is CASSPRGSGAEAFF. The DNA of the CDR3 is TGTGCCAGCAGCCCACGCGGGTCAGGGGCTGAAGCTTTCTTT.

The chain uses TRBV28 and TRBJ2-7; no definite D call. The CDR3 runs 11 residues. The germline gives CDR1 MDHEN, CDR2 SYDVKM. V was pared by 5 bases and J by 4 bases, with 6 bases between. CDR3 DNA sequence: TGTGCCAGCAGTCGGAGTTACGAGCAGTACTTC. This sequence encodes CASSRSYEQYF. Full variable domain (rest looked up from reference TRBV28 and TRBJ2-7): DVKVTQSSRYLVKRTGEKVFLECVQDMDHENMFWYRQDPGLGLRLIYFSYDVKMKEKGDIPEGYSVSREKKERFSLILESASTNQTSMYLCASSRSYEQYFGPGTRLTVT.

Only a few counts were recorded for this clone. Other DNA sequences of this sample code for an identical CDR3. The V and J genes are TRBV4-1 and TRBJ1-2; 10 nucleotides agree with TRBD1. The CDR3 has 14 residues. The ends lost 1 base at V and 5 bases at J; junction bases unmatched: 1. Germline values: CDR1 MGHRA, CDR2 YSYEKL. The CDR3 sequence is CASSQGTGGYGYTF. CDR3 DNA: TGCGCCAGCAGCCAAGGGACAGGGGGGTATGGCTACACCTTC.

CDR3 sequence: CASSLAYTFNSYEQYF. Written as DNA, the CDR3 is TGCGCCAGCAGCTTGGCATACACATTTAACTCCTACGAGCAGTACTTC. The rearrangement uses TRBV5-1 and TRBJ2-7; D unclear. Germline CDR1 is SGHRS and CDR2 is YFSETQ. Trimming took off 0 bases at V and 0 bases at J, with 13 bases between the two ends. The CDR3 is made up of 16 amino acids.

V gene TRBV7-9 combines with J gene TRBJ2-7; TRBD2 might be the D (5 bases). The V gene lost 5 bases and the J gene lost 7 bases, with 18 bases spanning the gap. Germline loops: CDR1 SEHNR, CDR2 FQNEAQ (reference sequence). There are 14 residues in the CDR3. The CDR3 sequence: CASSPQGRGIEQYF. CDR3 in DNA: TGTGCCAGCAGCCCTCAAGGACGGGGAATTGAGCAGTACTTC.

This sequence joins TRBV25-1 and TRBJ2-5; 10 bases agree with TRBD2. CDR1 and CDR2 (germline): MGHDK, SYGVNS. V was pared by 6 bases and J by 6 bases, with 7 bases of the junction left unmatched. The CDR3 spans 14 residues. CDR3 coding DNA: TGTGCCAGCAGCCCTAGCGGGAGTAGAAAGACCCAGTACTTC. Translation: CASSPSGSRKTQYF.

The chain joins TRBV30 to TRBJ1-6, with TRBD1 identical over 7 bases. CDR1 and CDR2 from the germline V gene are GTSNPN and SVGIG (reference sequence). V lost 2 bases, J lost 6 bases, and 4 bases stayed unmatched. The length of the CDR3 is 14 residues. The CDR3 DNA follows: TGTGCCTGGAGTAGGGGGACAGCTAATTCACCCCTCCACTTT. Translation: CAWSRGTANSPLHF. The complete variable domain, with remaining parts taken from reference TRBV30 and TRBJ1-6, reads SQTIHQWPATLVQPVGSPLSLECTVEGTSNPNLYWYRQAAGRGLQLLFYSVGIGQISSEVPQNLSASRPQDRQFILSSKKLLLSDSGFYLCAWSRGTANSPLHFGNGTRLTVT.

The V gene is TRBV14, the J gene TRBJ1-5; D unresolved. CDR3 length: 13 residues. CDR1 is SGHDN, CDR2 FVKESK, per germline. Between the trimmed V and J ends, which lost 1 base and 7 bases, there was a span of 8 bases. The DNA of the CDR3 is TGTGCCAGCAGCCAAGGAGGTAGCCAGCCCCAGCATTTT. This sequence encodes CASSQGGSQPQHF.

The table lists this clone with a count of one. The rearrangement joins TRBV4-3 to TRBJ2-1, with 8 positions matching TRBD2. Germline CDR1 and CDR2: LGHNA and YSLEER. The CDR3 has 17 amino acids. The V gene end was trimmed by 0 bases and the J gene end by 1 base; junction bases not matched to a gene: 5. For the CDR3, the DNA is TGCGCCAGCAGCCAAGATACGGGGGGGTTTTCCTACAATGAGCAGTTCTTC. Translating it yields CASSQDTGGFSYNEQFF.

The rearrangement joins TRBV30 to TRBJ2-2; 10 positions match TRBD2. Per germline, CDR1 GTSNPN and CDR2 SVGIG (reference sequence). The V segment lost 1 base and the J segment 6 bases; nucleotides outside the gene matches: 8. The CDR3 is 16 amino acids. CDR3 coding DNA: TGTGCCTGGAGTGGGTCTAGCGGGAGCGGTCCCGGGGAGCTGTTTTTT. This gives the protein CAWSGSSGSGPGELFF.